A selection of T cell receptor beta chains follows, all from one sample in a study of Ad26.COV2.S vaccination and SARS-CoV-2 variants. Generated by immunoSEQ multiplex PCR, the TCRdb table keeps only in-frame clones and is missing some. The repertoire includes fewer than 800,000 clones, roughly 90% of them detected once, and nearly 1.5% sits in the top ten. Sequenced material: peripheral blood, taken in a trial of Ad26.COV2.S vaccine versus placebo. These receptors all stem from a person between 18 and 65 years old who received the Ad26.COV2.S COVID-19 vaccine or a placebo. The CDR3 runs from the conserved cysteine through the conserved F or W. The D gene is left open where the match is weak. Part of the rows lack a size; the others show once, few, many or a class for expanded clones.

v_call: TRBV14; j_call: TRBJ1-3; d_call: .; clone_size: .; cdr3_nt: TGTGCCAGCAGCCAAGAGGTCGGCTTCTCTGGAAACACCATATATTTT; cdr3_aa: CASSQEVGFSGNTIYF
v_call: TRBV19; j_call: TRBJ2-7; d_call: TRBD1; clone_size: .; cdr3_nt: TGTGCCAGTAGTAGACATTCCGGGACAGGGGCGCCAGTTGTCTCCTACGAGCAGTACTTC; cdr3_aa: CASSRHSGTGAPVVSYEQYF
v_call: TRBV19; j_call: TRBJ1-3; d_call: .; clone_size: .; cdr3_nt: TGTGCCAGTAAGGGCCAGCCGCCGCAGCTGACCATATATTTT; cdr3_aa: CASKGQPPQLTIYF
v_call: TRBV10-2; j_call: TRBJ1-1; d_call: TRBD1; clone_size: .; cdr3_nt: TGCGCCAGCAGTGAGCGAGACAGGGGGAACACTGAAGCTTTCTTT; cdr3_aa: CASSERDRGNTEAFF
v_call: TRBV9; j_call: TRBJ2-7; d_call: .; clone_size: .; cdr3_nt: TGTGCCAGCAGCGTAGCCTGGCTAGAGGGCTACGAGCAGTACTTC; cdr3_aa: CASSVAWLEGYEQYF
v_call: TRBV15; j_call: TRBJ1-2; d_call: .; clone_size: .; cdr3_nt: TGTGCCACCAGCAGACGATCGAGGGCGCCAGCTTATGGCTACACCTTC; cdr3_aa: CATSRRSRAPAYGYTF
v_call: TRBV11-1; j_call: TRBJ2-1; d_call: TRBD1; clone_size: .; cdr3_nt: TGTGCCAGCAGCCGGACAGGGCGGATTTCAGACAATGAGCAGTTCTTC; cdr3_aa: CASSRTGRISDNEQFF
v_call: TRBV12-3/TRBV12-4; j_call: TRBJ1-5; d_call: .; clone_size: .; cdr3_nt: TGTGCCAGCAGTTTCGCGAGGGGGGCCCAGCATTTT; cdr3_aa: CASSFARGAQHF
v_call: TRBV6-5; j_call: TRBJ1-2; d_call: .; clone_size: .; cdr3_nt: TGTGCCAGCAGTCCAGGGGTCGATGGCTACACCTTC; cdr3_aa: CASSPGVDGYTF
v_call: TRBV30; j_call: TRBJ1-5; d_call: .; clone_size: .; cdr3_nt: TGTGCCTGGAGTTGGGGGCTGCAGCCCCAGCATTTT; cdr3_aa: CAWSWGLQPQHF
v_call: TRBV14; j_call: TRBJ2-1; d_call: .; clone_size: .; cdr3_nt: TGTGCCAGCAGCCGTACAGCGGCCTACAATGAGCAGTTCTTC; cdr3_aa: CASSRTAAYNEQFF
v_call: TRBV6-6; j_call: TRBJ1-5; d_call: .; clone_size: .; cdr3_nt: TGTGCCAGCACCAACGCACGCAAGGGGCCCCAGCATTTT; cdr3_aa: CASTNARKGPQHF
v_call: TRBV7-2; j_call: TRBJ2-3; d_call: TRBD2; clone_size: .; cdr3_nt: TGTGCCAGCAGCGAAAATAACCCCCGACTAGCGGGGGGGCCGGGGACGCAGTATTTT; cdr3_aa: CASSENNPRLAGGPGTQYF
v_call: TRBV28; j_call: TRBJ1-2; d_call: TRBD1; clone_size: .; cdr3_nt: TGTGCCAGCAGCGCACCGTCAGGGGGCGCCTATGGCTACACCTTC; cdr3_aa: CASSAPSGGAYGYTF
v_call: TRBV5-6; j_call: TRBJ1-2; d_call: TRBD1; clone_size: many; cdr3_nt: TGTGCCAGCAGCAGGGGACAGCAAGTAAACTATGGCTACACCTTC; cdr3_aa: CASSRGQQVNYGYTF
v_call: TRBV2; j_call: TRBJ1-5; d_call: TRBD1; clone_size: .; cdr3_nt: TGTGCCAGCAGTGACCGGGACAGGAATCAGCCCCAGCATTTT; cdr3_aa: CASSDRDRNQPQHF
v_call: TRBV6-5; j_call: TRBJ2-2; d_call: .; clone_size: once; cdr3_nt: TGTGCCAGCAGTAAAAACAGGGATACCGGGGAGCTGTTTTTT; cdr3_aa: CASSKNRDTGELFF
v_call: TRBV15; j_call: TRBJ2-2; d_call: .; clone_size: .; cdr3_nt: TGTGCCACCAGCAGAGGAACAGGGACCCACACCGGGGAGCTGTTTTTT; cdr3_aa: CATSRGTGTHTGELFF
v_call: TRBV10-3; j_call: TRBJ2-5; d_call: .; clone_size: .; cdr3_nt: TGTGCCATCAGTGAGTCGCAGGGAACTTGGGAGACCCAGTACTTC; cdr3_aa: CAISESQGTWETQYF
v_call: TRBV19; j_call: TRBJ2-7; d_call: .; clone_size: .; cdr3_nt: TGTGCCAGTAGCCATCAACTCCAGGAGACCTACGAGCAGTACTTC; cdr3_aa: CASSHQLQETYEQYF
v_call: TRBV30; j_call: TRBJ2-7; d_call: TRBD1; clone_size: .; cdr3_nt: TGTGCCTGGAGAGGGGGACAGGCTCTCTACGAGCAGTACTTC; cdr3_aa: CAWRGGQALYEQYF
v_call: TRBV19; j_call: TRBJ2-6; d_call: .; clone_size: .; cdr3_nt: TGTGCCAGTAGTATAGATCGAGATGCCGGGGCCAACGTCCTGACTTTC; cdr3_aa: CASSIDRDAGANVLTF
v_call: TRBV11-3; j_call: TRBJ2-1; d_call: .; clone_size: .; cdr3_nt: TGTGCCAGCAGCTTCGGGCCGATGTCTCTTGAGCAGTTCTTC; cdr3_aa: CASSFGPMSLEQFF
v_call: TRBV7-7; j_call: TRBJ2-5; d_call: .; clone_size: once; cdr3_nt: TGTGCCAGCAGCTTAGTAGGGCAGGGATCCCAAGAGACCCAGTACTTC; cdr3_aa: CASSLVGQGSQETQYF
v_call: TRBV4-3; j_call: TRBJ2-7; d_call: .; clone_size: .; cdr3_nt: TGCGCCAGCAGCCAATGGAACGGTTACGAGCAGTACTTC; cdr3_aa: CASSQWNGYEQYF
v_call: TRBV3-1/TRBV3-2; j_call: TRBJ2-3; d_call: .; clone_size: .; cdr3_nt: TGTGCCAGCAGCCTGCGGGGGACAACCACAGATACGCAGTATTTT; cdr3_aa: CASSLRGTTTDTQYF
v_call: TRBV6-2/TRBV6-3; j_call: TRBJ1-6; d_call: .; clone_size: .; cdr3_nt: TGTGCCAGCAGTCTCCACTCCCACAATTCACCCCTCCACTTT; cdr3_aa: CASSLHSHNSPLHF
v_call: TRBV6-6; j_call: TRBJ2-7; d_call: .; clone_size: .; cdr3_nt: TGTGCCAGCAGTTACTCGAAAGGCCAAACTTCCTACGAGCAGTACTTC; cdr3_aa: CASSYSKGQTSYEQYF
v_call: TRBV11-2; j_call: TRBJ2-7; d_call: TRBD2; clone_size: .; cdr3_nt: TGTGCCAGCAGCTTAATCAGCGGGGGACCTCGGTACTTC; cdr3_aa: CASSLISGGPRYF
v_call: TRBV6-5; j_call: TRBJ2-1; d_call: TRBD1; clone_size: .; cdr3_nt: TGTGCCAGCAGTTACCGGGACAGGGATTTTGAGCAGTTCTTC; cdr3_aa: CASSYRDRDFEQFF
v_call: TRBV20-1; j_call: TRBJ1-1; d_call: .; clone_size: .; cdr3_nt: TGCAGTGCTAGTCGACAAAACACTGAAGCTTTCTTT; cdr3_aa: CSASRQNTEAFF
v_call: TRBV29-1; j_call: TRBJ1-2; d_call: .; clone_size: .; cdr3_nt: TGCAGCGTTGATCTACTGGGCACCACTGGCTACACCTTC; cdr3_aa: CSVDLLGTTGYTF
v_call: TRBV7-2; j_call: TRBJ2-7; d_call: TRBD2; clone_size: .; cdr3_nt: TGTGCCAGCAGCTCGAACGCTGGGGGGGGATACGAGCAGTACTTC; cdr3_aa: CASSSNAGGGYEQYF
v_call: TRBV20-1; j_call: TRBJ2-2; d_call: .; clone_size: .; cdr3_nt: TGCAGTGGTACGAACACCGGGGAGCTGTTTTTT; cdr3_aa: CSGTNTGELFF
v_call: TRBV6-1; j_call: TRBJ2-1; d_call: .; clone_size: .; cdr3_nt: TGTGCCAGCAGTGAGGCGACAGGAGGGAATGAGCAGTTCTTC; cdr3_aa: CASSEATGGNEQFF
v_call: TRBV2; j_call: TRBJ2-7; d_call: TRBD1; clone_size: .; cdr3_nt: TGTGCCAGCAGGCAAGGGGGCGATCCGACCTACGAGCAGTACTTC; cdr3_aa: CASRQGGDPTYEQYF
v_call: TRBV6-5; j_call: TRBJ1-6; d_call: .; clone_size: few; cdr3_nt: TGTGCCAGCAGTTACCGTAATTCACCCCTCCACTTT; cdr3_aa: CASSYRNSPLHF
v_call: TRBV18; j_call: TRBJ2-1; d_call: .; clone_size: .; cdr3_nt: TGTGCCAGCTCACCACTCAGGCCCAGCTCCTACAATGAGCAGTTCTTC; cdr3_aa: CASSPLRPSSYNEQFF
v_call: TRBV4-3; j_call: TRBJ2-7; d_call: TRBD1; clone_size: .; cdr3_nt: TGCGCCAGCAGCCCCGTACAGGGGTTCCCCGGCGAGCAGTACTTC; cdr3_aa: CASSPVQGFPGEQYF
v_call: TRBV10-3; j_call: TRBJ1-2; d_call: .; clone_size: .; cdr3_nt: TGTGCCATCAGTGGGGGGCACGGAATAATCAAGGGGTATGGCTACACCTTC; cdr3_aa: CAISGGHGIIKGYGYTF
v_call: TRBV3-1/TRBV3-2; j_call: TRBJ2-1; d_call: TRBD1; clone_size: once; cdr3_nt: TGTGCCAGCAGCGCCCGGGACAGGGGGGACAATGAGCAGTTCTTC; cdr3_aa: CASSARDRGDNEQFF
v_call: TRBV24-1; j_call: TRBJ2-1; d_call: TRBD2; clone_size: once; cdr3_nt: TGTGCCACCAGAGATAGCGGGGCCTACAATGAGCAGTTCTTC; cdr3_aa: CATRDSGAYNEQFF
v_call: TRBV7-2; j_call: TRBJ2-1; d_call: .; clone_size: .; cdr3_nt: TGTGCCAGCAGCTTAGCGGGGATACGGGTACATGAGCAGTTCTTC; cdr3_aa: CASSLAGIRVHEQFF
v_call: TRBV14; j_call: TRBJ2-7; d_call: .; clone_size: .; cdr3_nt: TGTGCCAGCAGCCCCTTGACCTCCGAGCAGTACTTC; cdr3_aa: CASSPLTSEQYF
v_call: TRBV27; j_call: TRBJ2-7; d_call: .; clone_size: .; cdr3_nt: TGTGCCAGCAGTTTAGACGGGTCCTCCTACGAGCAGTACTTC; cdr3_aa: CASSLDGSSYEQYF
v_call: TRBV25-1; j_call: TRBJ2-3; d_call: .; clone_size: .; cdr3_nt: TGTGCCAGCAGTGTGACATTTTTCACAGATACGCAGTATTTT; cdr3_aa: CASSVTFFTDTQYF
v_call: TRBV27; j_call: TRBJ2-7; d_call: .; clone_size: .; cdr3_nt: TGTGCCAGCAGTCAACTAGGGATCGGACACCACGAGCAGTACTTC; cdr3_aa: CASSQLGIGHHEQYF
v_call: TRBV5-1; j_call: TRBJ2-2; d_call: .; clone_size: .; cdr3_nt: TGCGCCAGCAGCTTGCTGGGGGGCGGGACCGGGGAGCTGTTTTTT; cdr3_aa: CASSLLGGGTGELFF
v_call: TRBV3-1/TRBV3-2; j_call: TRBJ2-3; d_call: TRBD1; clone_size: .; cdr3_nt: TGTGCCAGCAGCCAAGTAATGGGACAGGGCAAAGATACGCAGTATTTT; cdr3_aa: CASSQVMGQGKDTQYF
v_call: TRBV29-1; j_call: TRBJ2-3; d_call: TRBD2; clone_size: .; cdr3_nt: TGCAGCGTTGATAGCGGGAGCACAGATACGCAGTATTTT; cdr3_aa: CSVDSGSTDTQYF
v_call: TRBV6-6; j_call: TRBJ1-1; d_call: .; clone_size: .; cdr3_nt: TGTGCCAGCACCCGGGGGGGGACTGAAGCTTTCTTT; cdr3_aa: CASTRGGTEAFF
v_call: TRBV19; j_call: TRBJ1-5; d_call: TRBD1; clone_size: .; cdr3_nt: TGTGCCAGTAGTATCCTGGACAGGAATCAGCCCCAGCATTTT; cdr3_aa: CASSILDRNQPQHF
v_call: TRBV2; j_call: TRBJ2-5; d_call: .; clone_size: .; cdr3_nt: TGTGCCGGAGCCGTAGCGAACCAAGAGACCCAGTACTTC; cdr3_aa: CAGAVANQETQYF
v_call: TRBV7-2; j_call: TRBJ2-3; d_call: .; clone_size: .; cdr3_nt: TGTGCCAGCAGCGCCAGCAACACAGATACGCAGTATTTT; cdr3_aa: CASSASNTDTQYF
v_call: TRBV15; j_call: TRBJ2-1; d_call: .; clone_size: .; cdr3_nt: TGTGCCACCAGCAGAGAGCAGGGGAGGGTTCAGTTCTTC; cdr3_aa: CATSREQGRVQFF
v_call: TRBV5-1; j_call: TRBJ1-1; d_call: TRBD1; clone_size: .; cdr3_nt: TGCGCCAGCAGCTTCAGGACAGGGGGCGAAACTGAAGCTTTCTTT; cdr3_aa: CASSFRTGGETEAFF
v_call: TRBV15; j_call: TRBJ1-4; d_call: TRBD1; clone_size: once; cdr3_nt: TGTGCCACCAGCAGAGATCCTGACAGGGGAAGAACTAATGAAAAACTGTTTTTT; cdr3_aa: CATSRDPDRGRTNEKLFF
v_call: TRBV6-5; j_call: TRBJ1-5; d_call: TRBD1; clone_size: .; cdr3_nt: TGTGCCAGCAGTTACTCTCGGCAGGGGGGGGAGCCCCAGCATTTT; cdr3_aa: CASSYSRQGGEPQHF
v_call: TRBV7-8; j_call: TRBJ1-4; d_call: TRBD1; clone_size: .; cdr3_nt: TGTGCCAGCAGCGCGGACAGGTTGCCTCACGAAAAACTGTTTTTT; cdr3_aa: CASSADRLPHEKLFF
v_call: TRBV9; j_call: TRBJ1-1; d_call: .; clone_size: .; cdr3_nt: TGTGCCAGCAGCGTAGGGGTAGGAAACACTGAAGCTTTCTTT; cdr3_aa: CASSVGVGNTEAFF